These 18 T cell receptor beta chains share one sample of origin, sequenced in a study of molecular identifiers for immune sequencing clone quantification. TCRdb redid the calling of the PCR reads with MiXCR, one entry per CDR3 protein. This table holds under 650,000 distinct CDR3 sequences, approximately 20% found once. What was sequenced was naive CD8+ T cells from blood, with Jurkat cell RNA spiked in. Subset: FACS-sorted CD8+CD4-CCR7+CD45RA+ naive T cells. These receptors were collected from a human donor in good health. Some libraries in this study had Jurkat cell RNA spiked in.

This clonotype was observed many times. The chain is built from TRBV28 and TRBJ2-2; 9 nucleotides line up with TRBD2. This CDR3 has 16 residues. CDR1 MDHEN and CDR2 SYDVKM come from the germline V gene. V gave up 4 bases and J gave up 3 bases; unmatched junction bases: 6. The CDR3 DNA sequence: TGTGCCAGCAGTTCCCCAAGCGGGGGGTACACCGGGGAGCTGTTTTTT. Translation gives CASSSPSGGYTGELFF.

This clonotype was found many times. The rearrangement joins TRBV4-3 to TRBJ2-7; D call uncertain. Germline assignment: CDR1 LGHNA and CDR2 YSLEER. This CDR3 spans 13 amino acids. The V and J ends lost 4 bases and 5 bases respectively, with 12 bases between them. The CDR3 DNA is TGCGCCAGCAGCCGCGGTCCAGGAAACGAGCAGTACTTC. Protein sequence: CASSRGPGNEQYF.

Of note for this clonotype: Possible read error: a much larger clone is one base away. The chain combines TRBV20-1 with TRBJ1-1, with D possibly matching TRBD1 (5 bases). The CDR3 extends over 16 amino acids. Per the germline V gene, CDR1 is DFQATT and CDR2 is SNEGSKA (reference sequence). This CDR3 is CSARGPGAGMNTKAFF. The CDR3, as DNA: TGCAGTGCTAGGGGTCCCGGGGCCGGAATGAACACTAAAGCTTTCTTT.

This clonotype has ten or more counts. V gene TRBV3-1 combines with J gene TRBJ2-3; no clear D gene. Germline V gene lookup returns CDR1 LGHDT and CDR2 YNNKEL (reference sequence). Trimming cost V 3 bases and J 2 bases, with 12 bases left between them. There are 15 residues in the CDR3. CDR3 DNA: TGTGCCAGCAGCCACAAGGGCGGATCCACAGATACGCAGTATTTT. This gives the protein CASSHKGGSTDTQYF.

Remarks on this clonotype: A much bigger clone sits one base away, suggesting this may be a read error. CDR3 in DNA: TGTGCCAGCAGTTCTGGGTCAACAGCGGATGCGCAGTATTTT. Amino acid sequence: CASSSGSTADAQYF. J is TRBJ2-3 and V is TRBV28; a possible D gene is TRBD2 (5 bases). V lost 4 bases and J lost 10, with 18 bases in between. Germline CDR1 MDHEN, CDR2 SYDVKM. The CDR3 consists of 14 residues.

Concerning this clonotype: A single base separates this from a much larger clone, so it may be a read error. The rearrangement links TRBV6-6 to TRBJ2-1; D perhaps matches TRBD1 (6 bases). V lost 4 bases and J lost 14, with 21 bases in between. The CDR3 runs to 14 residues. CDR1 MNHNY and CDR2 SVGAGI come from the germline V gene (reference sequence). CDR3 in DNA: TGTGCCAGCAGTTCCCCTAATGATGGGGGCCTGGAGTTCTTC. It yields the protein CASSSPNDGGLEFF.

About this clonotype: A read error is possible here, since a much larger clone lies one base away. The chain uses TRBV28 and TRBJ1-4; no definite D call. The CDR3 contains 16 residues. The germline gives CDR1 MDHEN, CDR2 SYDVKM. Trimming removed 5 bases at V and 3 bases at J, with 16 bases between. The DNA of the CDR3 is TGTGCCAGCAGTCCGATTATGGATGCGGCTAATGAAAAACTGTTTTTT. Encoded protein: CASSPIMDAANEKLFF. Based on the CDR3 plus reference TRBV28 and TRBJ1-4, the full variable domain is DVKVTQSSRYLVKRTGEKVFLECVQDMDHENMFWYRQDPGLGLRLIYFSYDVKMKEKGDIPEGYSVSREKKERFSLILESASTNQTSMYLCASSPIMDAANEKLFFGSGTQLSVL.

This clonotype was detected ten times or more. This chain uses TRBV6-5 with TRBJ2-1; perhaps D is TRBD1 or TRBD2 (5 bases each). This CDR3 spans 12 amino acids. CDR1 is MNHEY, CDR2 SVGAGI, per germline. The V gene lost 2 bases and the J gene lost 10 bases, with 9 bases spanning the gap. CDR3 bases: TGTGCCAGCAGTTACGACGGGACCGAGCAGTTCTTC. Amino acid sequence: CASSYDGTEQFF.

This clonotype appeared a single time. The V and J genes are TRBV10-3 and TRBJ2-7, with D uncertain. The CDR3 consists of 15 residues. Trimming removed 2 bases at V and 5 bases at J, with 16 bases between. Germline CDR1 reads ENHRY; CDR2 reads SYGVKD. CDR3 region: CAISETKGLVNEQYF. In DNA form, the CDR3 reads TGTGCCATCAGTGAGACGAAGGGATTGGTCAACGAGCAGTACTTC.

This clonotype has ten or more counts. V and J are TRBV11-3 and TRBJ2-3; TRBD1 might be the D (6 bases). V was pared by 5 bases and J by 9 bases, with 24 bases between. CDR3 length equals 16 residues. CDR1 and CDR2 from the germline V gene are SGHNT and YENEEA. The chain's CDR3 is CASSLRQANVAETQYF. CDR3 in DNA: TGTGCCAGCAGCCTCCGACAGGCAAACGTTGCCGAGACGCAGTATTTT.

At least ten counts were recorded for this clonotype. The chain uses TRBV7-8 and TRBJ2-1; D possibly uses TRBD1 or TRBD2 (5 bases each). The CDR3 is 21 residues long. The germline V and J ends were trimmed by 2 bases and 4 bases, with 30 bases remaining between them. Per the germline V gene, CDR1 is SGHVS and CDR2 is FQNEAQ. The CDR3 is CASSLPGTGAHSSGPYNEQFF. CDR3 nucleotide sequence: TGTGCCAGCAGCTTACCCGGGACCGGAGCCCACAGCTCGGGGCCTTACAATGAGCAGTTCTTC.

The chain carries TRBV7-8 and TRBJ2-7; D perhaps matches TRBD1 (6 bases). V was pared by 3 bases and J by 2 bases, with 14 bases between. The germline gives CDR1 SGHVS, CDR2 FQNEAQ. The CDR3 is made up of 15 amino acids. The CDR3 here is CASSLYTGSTYEQYF. In nucleotides, the CDR3 is TGTGCCAGCAGCTTGTATACAGGGTCAACCTACGAGCAGTACTTC.

This clonotype showed up many times. The chain is built from TRBV7-9 and TRBJ2-7; 11 bases map to TRBD2. This CDR3 is 16 amino acids long. Germline CDR1 and CDR2: SEHNR and FQNEAQ (reference sequence). V trimming: 5 bases; J trimming: 2 bases; junction bases outside the gene matches: 8. The chain's CDR3 is CASSPRTSGYTYEQYF. CDR3 nucleotides: TGTGCCAGCAGCCCGAGGACTAGCGGGTACACCTACGAGCAGTACTTC.

Of note for this clonotype: Given a much more abundant clone one base away, this may be a read error. The CDR3 sequence is CASSLTQGYPEAFF. DNA for the CDR3: TGCGCCAGCAGCCTAACCCAGGGTTACCCTGAAGCTTTCTTT. The rearrangement links TRBV4-3 to TRBJ1-1, with D perhaps matching TRBD1 (5 bases). The CDR3 length is 14 residues. Trimming stripped 4 bases from V and 6 bases from J, with 15 bases between. Germline CDR1 is LGHNA and CDR2 is YSLEER.

This chain links TRBV24-1 with TRBJ2-5; D is unresolved. This CDR3 has 12 amino acids. V lost 0 bases, J lost 5 bases, and 3 bases lay in between. Germline V gene sequence: CDR1 KGHDR, CDR2 SFDVKD. DNA of the CDR3: TGTGCCACCAGTGATTTGTGGGAGACCCAGTACTTC. Residues: CATSDLWETQYF.

The chain employs TRBV7-9 and TRBJ2-1; no reliable D call. The ends were cut back, 1 base at V and 7 bases at J, with 11 bases in the middle. The CDR3 has 14 amino acids. The germline V gene encodes CDR1 SEHNR and CDR2 FQNEAQ (reference sequence). DNA for the CDR3: TGTGCCAGCAGCTTAGGGGGTCTAAGAAATGAGCAGTTCTTC. Its translation: CASSLGGLRNEQFF.

This clonotype was seen at least ten times. The genes are TRBV30 and TRBJ2-1; no reliable D call. The V end lost 3 bases, the J end lost 8 bases, and 17 bases lay between the germline ends. The CDR3 extends over 14 amino acids. In germline, CDR1 is GTSNPN, CDR2 SVGIG (reference sequence). The CDR3 DNA is TGTGCCTGGAGAGCCGGGTTAGTATTTCATGAGCAGTTCTTC. It yields the protein CAWRAGLVFHEQFF.

This clonotype was counted many times. J is TRBJ1-1 and V is TRBV11-2; 7 positions match TRBD1. V dropped 3 bases and J dropped 3; count of bases not matched to a gene: 1. CDR1 is SGHAT, CDR2 FQNNGV, per germline. CDR3 length: 13 residues. CDR3 nucleotide sequence: TGTGCCAGCAGCTTTCAGGGGGACACTGAAGCTTTCTTT. Amino acids: CASSFQGDTEAFF.